One and the same sample provided the 18 T cell receptor beta chains below, sequenced in a study of cytomegalovirus exposure and HLA in healthy donors. The PCR ran on 60 Vbeta and 13 Jbeta primers. The assay was immunoSEQ multiplex PCR, and TCRdb's table has in-frame clones only and misses some. In the table there are 200,000 to 250,000 clones, about 78% of which are singletons. The sequenced sample was PBMCs. These receptors were taken from a male donor in good health and CMV-seronegative.

The chain carries TRBV9 and TRBJ2-7; maybe TRBD2 (6 bases). There are 14 residues in the CDR3. The germline V gene has CDR1 SGDLS and CDR2 YYNGEE. V lost 3 bases to trimming and J lost 5 bases, with 15 bases between them. CDR3 coding DNA: TGTGCCAGCAGCGCGGACGGGACTCGAAACGAGCAGTACTTC. Residues: CASSADGTRNEQYF.

This chain links TRBV6-1 with TRBJ1-3, with no clear D. The V gene lost 8 bases and the J gene lost 2 bases, with 13 bases spanning the gap. There are 14 residues in the CDR3. CDR1 MNHNS and CDR2 SASEGT come from the germline V gene. The CDR3 DNA is TGTGCCAGCCCTAGCCGGGGAGCTGGAAACACCATATATTTT. Translation gives CASPSRGAGNTIYF.

The CDR3 DNA reads as TGTGCCAGAAGCTTGGGACTAGCGGTAAAAGAGCAGTTCTTC. Translated, it gives CARSLGLAVKEQFF. The chain joins TRBV5-3 to TRBJ2-1; 9 bases are a match to TRBD2. TRBV5-3 is flagged as an ORF with uncertain function. The ends lost 0 bases at V and 10 bases at J; junction bases unmatched: 5. The CDR3 has 14 amino acids.

This chain joins TRBV19 and TRBJ1-2, with D possibly being TRBD1 (6 bases). V lost 7 bases and J lost 0, with 15 bases in between. This CDR3 comprises 15 residues. Germline values: CDR1 LNHDA, CDR2 SQIVND (reference sequence). The CDR3 DNA is TGTGCCAGTACCTTAGGACAGCGAGCTAACTATGGCTACACCTTC. It yields the protein CASTLGQRANYGYTF.

Concerning this clone: The junction departs from germline at one end; a sequencing error may be responsible. The chain carries TRBV7-9 and TRBJ1-5, with 7 bases matching TRBD1. The CDR3 contains 15 residues. CDR1 and CDR2 from the germline V gene are SEHNR and FQNEAQ (reference sequence). The CDR3 is CSSSHTGVGNQPQHF. CDR3 sequence (DNA): TGTTCCAGCAGCCATACAGGGGTGGGCAATCAGCCCCAGCATTTT.

The chain has TRBV27 and TRBJ2-1; 12 nucleotides agree with TRBD2. Germline V gene data show CDR1 as MNHEY and CDR2 as SMNVEV (reference sequence). J lost 3 bases, V lost 2 bases, and 8 bases had no gene match. The CDR3 loop spans 18 amino acids. The CDR3, as DNA: TGTGCCAGCAGTTTAGCCCTAGCGGGAGGGCCGGGCTACAATGAGCAGTTCTTC. Protein product: CASSLALAGGPGYNEQFF.

The rearrangement joins TRBV9 to TRBJ1-1, with D tentatively TRBD1 (5 bases). Per the germline V gene, CDR1 is SGDLS and CDR2 is YYNGEE. The CDR3 has 13 residues. V was clipped by 2 bases and J by 1 base, with 6 bases between them. The CDR3 bases are TGTGCCAGCAGCGTGCAGGGGAACACTGAAGCTTTCTTT. This codes for CASSVQGNTEAFF. Drawing the rest from reference TRBV9 and TRBJ1-1, the complete variable domain is DSGVTQTPKHLITATGQRVTLRCSPRSGDLSVYWYQQSLDQGLQFLIQYYNGEERAKGNILERFSAQQFPDLHSELNLSSLELGDSALYFCASSVQGNTEAFFGQGTRLTVV.

The chain combines TRBV6-6 with TRBJ2-6; 8 nucleotides agree with TRBD1. This CDR3 comprises 15 residues. With 5 bases clipped from V and 0 bases from J, the junction kept 0 bases outside the gene matches. Germline V CDR1 and CDR2: MNHNY, SVGAGI (reference sequence). The CDR3 DNA reads TGTGCCAGCAGTACAGGGGGCTCTGGGGCCAACGTCCTGACTTTC. This codes for CASSTGGSGANVLTF.

The chain employs TRBV7-9 and TRBJ1-4; D is unresolved. Per the germline V gene, CDR1 is SEHNR and CDR2 is FQNEAQ (reference sequence). V was pared by 10 bases and J by 7 bases, with 10 bases between. There are 11 residues in the CDR3. The DNA for the CDR3 is TGTGCCACCTCCAGTGGTGAAAAACTGTTTTTT. Amino acids: CATSSGEKLFF.

The chain recombines TRBV28 with TRBJ1-5; 7 bases line up with TRBD1. The trim removed 3 bases at V and 5 bases at J, leaving 7 bases unmatched. There are 15 residues in the CDR3. Germline assignment: CDR1 MDHEN and CDR2 SYDVKM. The CDR3 loop is CASSFRSTGDQPQHF. CDR3 DNA sequence: TGTGCCAGCAGTTTTAGGTCCACAGGGGATCAGCCCCAGCATTTT.

The chain joins TRBV10-2 to TRBJ1-1, with D tentatively TRBD1 (5 bases). V dropped 0 bases and J dropped 3 bases, with 17 bases sitting between them. CDR3 length equals 17 residues. CDR1 and CDR2 from the germline V gene are WSHSY and SAAADI. This CDR3 reads CASSESKWMGRHTEAFF. The CDR3 DNA reads as TGCGCCAGCAGTGAGTCGAAATGGATGGGGCGCCACACTGAAGCTTTCTTT.

This chain uses TRBV11-1 with TRBJ2-5; D is perhaps TRBD1 (7 bases). The CDR3 totals 15 residues. V was trimmed by 4 bases and J by 4 bases, leaving 16 bases between them. CDR1 and CDR2 (germline): SGHAT, FQDESV (reference sequence). The CDR3 bases are TGTGCCAGCAGCTCGGGGGACAGATTCGGAGAGACCCAGTACTTC. Translated, it gives CASSSGDRFGETQYF.

The chain has TRBV5-4 and TRBJ2-3; D unresolved. Trimming removed 0 bases at V and 5 bases at J, with 10 bases between. Germline CDR1 reads SGHNT; CDR2 reads YYREEE (reference sequence). The CDR3 consists of 14 residues. CDR3 in amino acids: CASSLELPGDTQYF. The CDR3 nucleotides are TGTGCCAGCAGCTTGGAATTGCCGGGAGATACGCAGTATTTT.

This clone appeared a single time. J is TRBJ2-7 and V is TRBV6-6, with 7 bases aligning to TRBD1. Germline-derived CDR1 and CDR2 are MNHNY and SVGAGI (reference sequence). The V and J ends lost 7 bases and 6 bases, in that order; junction bases with no gene match: 6. The CDR3 consists of 12 residues. DNA of the CDR3: TGTGCCAGCACGGGACAGTGGGGCGAGCAGTACTTC. It yields the protein CASTGQWGEQYF.

The chain couples TRBV4-1 to TRBJ2-2; D gene ambiguous. The CDR3 extends over 12 amino acids. Germline V lookup: CDR1 MGHRA, CDR2 YSYEKL. V gave up 3 bases and J gave up 6 bases, with 5 bases separating them. CDR3 in DNA: TGCGCCAGCAGCCACGGGTCCGGGGAGCTGTTTTTT. As protein: CASSHGSGELFF.

The chain has TRBV28 and TRBJ1-2, with TRBD1 identical over 8 bases. Per the germline V gene, CDR1 is MDHEN and CDR2 is SYDVKM. J was trimmed by 5 bases and V by 11 bases; bases with no gene match: 7. The CDR3 totals 12 residues. The CDR3, as DNA: TGTGCCGGAAGAGGACAGGGTTATGGCTACACCTTC. It specifies CAGRGQGYGYTF.

The chain recombines TRBV5-1 with TRBJ2-7, with D maybe TRBD1 (5 bases). Trimming pared 4 bases from V and 3 bases from J, leaving 14 bases between. The CDR3 extends over 14 amino acids. CDR1 is SGHRS and CDR2 is YFSETQ in the germline V gene. The CDR3, as DNA: TGCGCCAGCAGCCGGCTAGGGGCCAACTACGAGCAGTACTTC. Its translation is CASSRLGANYEQYF.

The genes are TRBV11-2 and TRBJ2-7; TRBD2 agrees at 12 bases. Germline V gene data show CDR1 as SGHAT and CDR2 as FQNNGV. V shed 1 base and J 6 bases; nucleotides not matched to a gene: 7. This CDR3 region has 16 residues. For the CDR3, the DNA is TGTGCCAGCAGCTTAGCGACTAGCGGGAGATTCGGCGAGCAGTACTTC. Translating gives CASSLATSGRFGEQYF.